These 28 T cell receptor beta chains share one sample of origin, sequenced in a study of blood T cell repertoires in COVID-19. Using immunoSEQ multiplex PCR, the repertoire was profiled, and TCRdb retains in-frame clones only, with some absent. The sample lists some 87,000 clones, roughly 77% occurring once. Sequenced input: peripheral blood. The receptor set was obtained from a human donor in a cohort sampled during active COVID-19.

The gene calls are TRBV4-1 and TRBJ1-2; D gene ambiguous. The CDR3 sequence is 15 residues long. Germline V gene data show CDR1 as MGHRA and CDR2 as YSYEKL. Trimming left V 4 bases short and J 5 bases short, with 17 bases between. The CDR3 region has the DNA TGCGCCAGCAGCCCCGATGAGGCGTATTTGTATGGCTACACCTTC. Encoded protein: CASSPDEAYLYGYTF.

V usage is TRBV4-2 and J usage is TRBJ2-1; 14 bases agree with TRBD2. The CDR3 runs to 17 residues. V gave up 2 bases and J gave up 10 bases; unmatched junction bases: 10. CDR1 and CDR2 (germline): LGHNA, YNFKEQ. Written as DNA, the CDR3 is TGTGCCAGCAGCCAAACGGGACTAGCGGGGGCCGGGGGGGAGCAGTTCTTC. Its protein product is CASSQTGLAGAGGEQFF.

The V gene is TRBV18, the J gene TRBJ2-7; D may be TRBD1 (6 bases). With 3 bases removed from V and 6 bases from J, the gap between germline ends came to 12 bases. The CDR3 is made up of 13 amino acids. CDR1 is KGHSH and CDR2 is LQKENI in the germline V gene. CDR3 region: CASSPQQGSEQYF. The CDR3 nucleotides read TGTGCCAGCTCACCGCAACAGGGCAGCGAGCAGTACTTC.

Only a few counts were recorded for this clone. This chain uses TRBV9 with TRBJ2-2, with D possibly being TRBD1 (6 bases). V was shortened by 9 bases and J by 3 bases, with 18 bases between the two germline ends. In germline, CDR1 is SGDLS, CDR2 YYNGEE. The length of the CDR3 is 15 residues. CDR3 residues: CATTRGLRDTGELFF. DNA of the CDR3: TGTGCCACCACCAGGGGCCTACGGGACACCGGGGAGCTGTTTTTT.

This clone occurred once. The chain employs TRBV7-9 and TRBJ2-3, with 12 bases matching TRBD2. Germline values: CDR1 SEHNR, CDR2 FQNEAQ (reference sequence). Losses at the gene ends were 5 bases for V and 3 bases for J; bases not matched to a gene: 6. The CDR3 has 16 residues. The CDR3 spells CASSPGLAGSTDTQYF. The CDR3 coding sequence is TGTGCCAGCAGCCCGGGACTAGCGGGTTCTACAGATACGCAGTATTTT.

The genes are TRBV6-5 and TRBJ2-1, with 7 bases lining up with TRBD2. From germline, CDR1 is MNHEY and CDR2 SVGAGI. V was clipped by 6 bases and J by 10 bases; unmatched bases: 3. CDR3 length equals 11 residues. The CDR3 DNA follows: TGTGCCAGCAGAGGGCGGGGGGAGCAGTTCTTC. This gives the protein CASRGRGEQFF.

This chain uses TRBV11-2 with TRBJ2-7; maybe TRBD2 (5 bases). The CDR3 consists of 16 residues. V was pared by 5 bases and J by 2 bases, with 19 bases between. Germline lookup yields CDR1 SGHAT and CDR2 FQNNGV. CDR3 sequence reads: CASSHRRSGFTYEQYF. The CDR3, as DNA: TGTGCCAGCAGCCACCGGCGGTCGGGGTTTACCTACGAGCAGTACTTC.

The rearrangement links TRBV6-2 or TRBV6-3 to TRBJ2-7, with D perhaps matching TRBD1 (6 bases). Trimming removed 0 bases at V and 6 bases at J, with 12 bases between. Germline CDR1 is MNHEY and CDR2 is SVGEGT. The length of the CDR3 is 14 residues. CDR3 coding DNA: TGTGCCAGCAGTTACTCGTGGGGGCAGATCGAGCAGTACTTC. This gives the protein CASSYSWGQIEQYF.

The V and J genes are TRBV30 and TRBJ2-1; D gene uncertain. Germline V gene lookup returns CDR1 GTSNPN and CDR2 SVGIG (reference sequence). The CDR3 sequence is 14 residues long. The germline V and J ends were trimmed by 5 bases and 0 bases, with 11 bases remaining between them. This CDR3 is CAWDRPSSYNEQFF. CDR3 nucleotides: TGTGCCTGGGATCGCCCGAGCTCCTACAATGAGCAGTTCTTC.

The chain uses TRBV5-1 and TRBJ1-2; a weak D match, TRBD1 (5 bases). Germline V lookup: CDR1 SGHRS, CDR2 YFSETQ. The V gene lost 7 bases and the J gene lost 6 bases, with 19 bases spanning the gap. CDR3 size: 14 residues. The CDR3 DNA reads TGCGCCAGCTTCGGTACAGGTCCCTTGAATGGCTACACCTTC. This encodes CASFGTGPLNGYTF.

The J gene is TRBJ1-2, the V gene TRBV4-3; the D gene is possibly TRBD1 (5 bases). Germline V gives CDR1 LGHNA, CDR2 YSLEER. CDR3 length equals 13 residues. Trimming stripped 3 bases from V and 7 bases from J, with 12 bases between. The CDR3 loop is CASSQLQDRGYTF. The CDR3 nucleotides are TGCGCCAGCAGCCAGCTACAGGATCGTGGCTACACCTTC.

J is TRBJ2-2 and V is TRBV5-1; TRBD1 matches 7 bases. The CDR3 contains 15 residues. CDR1 SGHRS and CDR2 YFSETQ come from the germline V gene. V shed 0 bases and J 3 bases; nucleotides not matched to a gene: 2. Here the CDR3 reads CASSLDRGDTGELFF. CDR3 sequence (DNA): TGCGCCAGCAGCTTGGACAGGGGTGACACCGGGGAGCTGTTTTTT. Full variable domain (remainder filled in from reference TRBV5-1 and TRBJ2-2): KAGVTQTPRYLIKTRGQQVTLSCSPISGHRSVSWYQQTPGQGLQFLFEYFSETQRNKGNFPGRFSGRQFSNSRSEMNVSTLELGDSALYLCASSLDRGDTGELFFGEGSRLTVL.

This chain links TRBV6-2 or TRBV6-3 with TRBJ2-7; D might be TRBD2 (5 bases). The CDR3 contains 15 residues. Germline CDR1 is MNHEY and CDR2 is SVGEGT. The V gene lost 2 bases and the J gene lost 2 bases, with 13 bases spanning the gap. CDR3 nucleotide sequence: TGTGCCAGCAGTTACCTCGGGGTTTCGACCTACGAGCAGTACTTC. Translating it yields CASSYLGVSTYEQYF.

This chain connects TRBV29-1 to TRBJ1-4; 9 bases match TRBD1. Trimming at V came to 1 base and at J to 4 bases, leaving 1 base not matched to a gene. The CDR3 totals 14 residues. Germline CDR1 is SQVTM and CDR2 is ANQGSEA. Here the CDR3 reads CSVEGTGDNEKLFF. The CDR3, as DNA: TGCAGCGTTGAAGGGACAGGGGATAATGAAAAACTGTTTTTT.

The CDR3: CASSLAHTGEETQYF. The CDR3 DNA is TGCGCCAGCAGCTTGGCTCATACAGGGGAAGAGACCCAGTACTTC. The chain carries TRBV5-1 and TRBJ2-5; 7 bases match TRBD1. The germline CDR1 and CDR2 sequences are SGHRS and YFSETQ. The junction had 5 bases not matched to a gene; V was cut back by 0 bases and J by 3 bases. This CDR3 is built from 15 residues.

This clone was observed once. The gene calls are TRBV14 and TRBJ1-2; D gene ambiguous. Between the trimmed V and J ends, which lost 0 bases and 4 bases, there was a span of 12 bases. CDR3 length: 15 amino acids. Germline V lookup: CDR1 SGHDN, CDR2 FVKESK. CDR3 sequence: CASSQELGSLYGYTF. As DNA, the CDR3 is TGTGCCAGCAGCCAAGAGTTGGGCAGCCTCTATGGCTACACCTTC.

This clone showed up just a few times. V gene TRBV2 combines with J gene TRBJ1-6; 11 bases match TRBD1. Trimming removed 7 bases from V and 8 bases from J; junction bases left unmatched: 7. The CDR3 is 15 amino acids. CDR1 is SNHLY, CDR2 FYNNEI, per germline. The chain's CDR3 is CASMKQGQGDSPLHF. The CDR3 DNA follows: TGTGCCAGCATGAAACAGGGACAGGGGGATTCACCCCTCCACTTT.

The genes are TRBV7-2 and TRBJ2-7; 9 nucleotides match TRBD1. After removal of 5 bases from V and 0 bases from J, the junction contained 14 bases not matched to a gene. CDR1 is SGHTA, CDR2 FQGNSA, per germline. This CDR3 is 18 amino acids long. The CDR3 loop reads CASSPKPGQGPSSYEQYF. In nucleotides, the CDR3 is TGTGCCAGCAGCCCGAAACCGGGACAGGGACCAAGCTCCTACGAGCAGTACTTC.

The J gene is TRBJ1-1, the V gene TRBV19; tentative D call: TRBD1 (5 bases). CDR1 is LNHDA, CDR2 SQIVND, per germline (reference sequence). There are 14 residues in the CDR3. The V gene lost 3 bases and the J gene lost 8 bases, with 16 bases spanning the gap. This chain's CDR3 is CASSIARVGGEAFF. For the CDR3, the DNA is TGTGCCAGTAGTATCGCCAGGGTAGGAGGGGAAGCTTTCTTT. Using reference TRBV19 and TRBJ1-1 for the parts outside the CDR3, the full variable domain is DGGITQSPKYLFRKEGQNVTLSCEQNLNHDAMYWYRQDPGQGLRLIYYSQIVNDFQKGDIAEGYSVSREKKESFPLTVTSAQKNPTAFYLCASSIARVGGEAFFGQGTRLTVV.

The chain carries TRBV28 and TRBJ2-2; 10 positions agree with TRBD2. V lost 6 bases and J lost 5; bases outside the gene matches: 9. Germline values: CDR1 MDHEN, CDR2 SYDVKM. This CDR3 comprises 16 residues. CDR3 DNA: TGTGCCAGCAGGCGAGCGGGGGGGCTCGGAACCGGGGAGCTGTTTTTT. It is translated as CASRRAGGLGTGELFF.

This sequence joins TRBV24-1 and TRBJ2-2; the D is unclear. The germline V gene encodes CDR1 KGHDR and CDR2 SFDVKD. Trimming removed 5 bases at V and 1 base at J, with 7 bases between. This CDR3 has 14 residues. The CDR3 protein is CATSARVNTGELFF. The CDR3 nucleotides are TGTGCCACCAGTGCTCGGGTGAACACCGGGGAGCTGTTTTTT.

This chain uses TRBV7-2 with TRBJ2-3; 7 bases map to TRBD2. Germline assignment: CDR1 SGHTA and CDR2 FQGNSA. The V segment lost 5 bases and the J segment 8 bases; nucleotides outside the gene matches: 7. CDR3 size: 13 residues. This chain's CDR3 is CASSIGTTTTQYF. The CDR3 DNA sequence: TGTGCCAGCAGCATCGGGACTACCACTACGCAGTATTTT. Full variable domain (outside the CDR3, taken from reference TRBV7-2 and TRBJ2-3): GAGVSQSPSNKVTEKGKDVELRCDPISGHTALYWYRQSLGQGLEFLIYFQGNSAPDKSGLPSDRFSAERTGGSVSTLTIQRTQQEDSAVYLCASSIGTTTTQYFGPGTRLTVL.

V and J are TRBV3-1 (or the pseudogene TRBV3-2) and TRBJ1-3, with D possibly TRBD1 on 6 matching bases. The CDR3 has 19 residues. Deletions cut 0 bases from V and 1 base from J, with 19 bases between. Germline values: CDR1 LGHDT, CDR2 YNNKEL (reference sequence). In DNA, the CDR3 is TGTGCCAGCAGCCAAGACTGGACAGCACATTTAATTTCTGGAAACACCATATATTTT. Its protein is CASSQDWTAHLISGNTIYF.

The chain couples TRBV28 to TRBJ2-3; 7 positions match TRBD1. J lost 6 bases, V lost 5 bases, and 11 bases had no gene match. The CDR3 is made up of 15 amino acids. Germline V gives CDR1 MDHEN, CDR2 SYDVKM. The CDR3 spells CASSTPRQGSDTQYF. CDR3 nucleotides: TGTGCCAGCAGTACCCCCCGACAGGGATCCGATACGCAGTATTTT. The full variable domain, its missing parts supplied by reference TRBV28 and TRBJ2-3, is DVKVTQSSRYLVKRTGEKVFLECVQDMDHENMFWYRQDPGLGLRLIYFSYDVKMKEKGDIPEGYSVSREKKERFSLILESASTNQTSMYLCASSTPRQGSDTQYFGPGTRLTVL.

The CDR3 protein is CASSEMQGLTEAFF. CDR3 bases: TGTGCCAGCAGTGAGATGCAGGGACTAACTGAAGCTTTCTTT. The rearrangement joins TRBV6-1 to TRBJ1-1; D perhaps matches TRBD1 (5 bases). The CDR3 totals 14 residues. The germline V and J ends were trimmed by 3 bases and 5 bases, with 13 bases remaining between them. CDR1 MNHNS and CDR2 SASEGT come from the germline V gene.

The chain links TRBV3-1 (or the pseudogene TRBV3-2) to TRBJ2-7, with 7 bases aligning to TRBD2. CDR3 length: 15 amino acids. The germline V gene has CDR1 LGHDT and CDR2 YNNKEL (reference sequence). With V trimmed by 0 bases and J by 3 bases, 5 bases remained unmatched. CDR3 sequence reads: CASSQDETSLYEQYF. In DNA, the CDR3 is TGTGCCAGCAGCCAAGACGAGACTAGCCTCTACGAGCAGTACTTC.

The genes are TRBV13 and TRBJ2-1; TRBD1 might be the D (6 bases). V lost 1 base to trimming and J lost 3 bases, with 16 bases between them. Germline V gene lookup returns CDR1 PRHDT and CDR2 FYEKMQ (reference sequence). This CDR3 contains 17 residues. This CDR3 reads CASSLAAGRGYYNEQFF. In DNA form, the CDR3 reads TGTGCCAGCAGCTTAGCCGCGGGCAGGGGTTACTACAATGAGCAGTTCTTC.

This clone was recorded once. V and J are TRBV29-1 and TRBJ2-7; no clear D. The CDR3 is 11 residues long. Looked up from germline, CDR1 is SQVTM and CDR2 is ANQGSEA. V lost 3 bases, J lost 3 bases, and 6 bases lay in between. For the CDR3, the DNA is TGCAGCGTTGATGCCGGCTACGAGCAGTACTTC. Translated, it gives CSVDAGYEQYF.